This paragraph reports one TCR beta chain. This clonotype has only a few counts. No cognate antigen has been identified for it. Base qualities were left out, and no much larger clone turns up one base away. Library prep was done by 5' RACE. A second PCR of about 6 to 11 cycles was run with a J-beta primer mix and a sample-barcoded 5' primer. A template-switch 5' adaptor carrying 12 random nucleotides introduced a unique molecular identifier onto each TCR beta cDNA molecule. Each sample yielded at least 2.5 million CDR3-containing paired-end reads. All of the RNA was converted into first-strand cDNA using the Mint cDNA synthesis kit, with a TRBC-specific oligonucleotide serving as the primer. Following uracil-DNA glycosylase treatment, a first 18-cycle PCR with universal primers M1SS and BC2_uni_R was performed on all cDNA. Per the original workflow: Normalization of each sample was performed by random selection of 1 million high-quality reads, each carrying a distinct molecular identifier. Instead of being binned into consensus sequences, reads with shared molecular identifiers were discarded. MiTCR, run with a Q25 quality threshold and the strictest error-elimination algorithm, handled CDR3 identification, clonotype clustering and error correction. A nonparametric unseen species model with Euler transformation was used to estimate a lower bound on total TCR beta diversity. The raw public data were reprocessed by TCRdb itself: fastp quality trimming at Q25, MiXCR clonotype calling, in-frame beta chains only. Each record represents a unique CDR3 protein, reported with the most common genes and DNA among its rows. These V and J calls derive from TCRdb rather than the authors' analysis. This sample gives fewer than 2,000,000 distinct CDR3 sequences in total; about 39% of them show up just once. The ten largest clonotypes hold about 23% of the sample.

Donors were 35 to 40 systemically healthy Caucasian individuals from Russia aged roughly 6 to 100 years. Ten milliliters of peripheral blood were drawn from each donor into EDTA-treated Vacutainer tubes. Ficoll-Paque density-gradient centrifugation was used to isolate PBMCs, with at least 7 million per sample. Total RNA was extracted from PBMCs with Trizol reagent, with at least 6 micrograms obtained per sample. Naive CD45RAhigh/CD27high T cell percentages were measured by flow cytometry on a PBMC aliquot from every donor. This entry comes from a study of blood T cells in healthy people across ages (dated by TCRdb to about 2015). Background on the whole study: In model experiments, template switching captured about one uniquely barcoded TCR beta cDNA molecule for every two T cells. To track age-related changes in TCR beta repertoire diversity, the study relied on deep sequencing normalized with unique cDNA molecular identifiers. Donors were grouped into four age groups: young (average 16 years), middle-aged (roughly 40), aged (over 55) and long-lived (about 90). To avoid experimental bias, donors of different ages were randomly spread across the sequencing lanes. Two additional independent replicas of 1 million unique cDNA reads from the same blood draw were analyzed for two donors (one aged 18 to 30 and one aged 80 or older).

The paper's findings and limits, for the study overall: Observed TCR beta diversity per million T cells fell roughly linearly with age, and a significant reduction was already apparent by age roughly 41. Compared with the aged group, the long-lived group had more naive CD4+ T cells, fewer expanded clones and increased TCR diversity, suggesting age selection. There was a strong correlation between observed TCR beta diversity and the percentage of naive T cells measured by flow cytometry. Estimates of total diversity based on one million sequenced T cells were regarded as lower bounds and as underestimates. Conclusive comparison of naive and antigen-experienced compartments was prevented by the profiling of bulk unsorted PBMCs. The CMV infection status of donors was not known, potentially confounding age-related changes in expanded clonotypes.

The sequence derives from a human donor in good health. The specimen sequenced was blood.

CDR3 reads: CASSQDIVGGAHYNEQFF. The DNA sequence follows: TGCGCCAGCAGCCAAGATATCGTCGGGGGGGCCCACTACAATGAGCAGTTCTTC. The chain was built from TRBV4-3 and TRBJ2-1; TRBD2 lines up with 8 middle nucleotides. The CDR3, cysteine through phenylalanine, is 18 amino acids long. The entry retains the CDR3 DNA only, 54 bases that are in frame from base 1. V loses 0 bases at its end and J loses 3 bases; junction bases beyond the gene matches: 10. CDR1 and CDR2 were assigned from the germline V gene as LGHNA and YSLEER.